The next 27 T cell receptor beta chains were all read from a single sample in a study of CD8+ T cells in alopecia areata. The treatment here: oral pan-JAK inhibitor, 5-10 mg twice daily. It was cDNA, reverse transcribed from extracted RNA, that served as the sequencing template. Produced via immunoSEQ multiplex PCR; TCRdb's table is partial and in-frame only. This sample has about 180,000 clones; 40% to 55% occur once, and the top ten carry roughly a tenth. Sequencing used CD8+ T cells sorted from blood, obtained at approximately week 52, from a patient treated with tofacitinib. The receptors shown here come from a human donor with alopecia areata.

This clone was seen a few times. The chain links TRBV11-2 to TRBJ2-1; a possible D gene is TRBD2 (6 bases). CDR1 and CDR2 from the germline V gene are SGHAT and FQNNGV. The CDR3 is 14 amino acids. V lost 1 base to trimming and J lost 7 bases, with 11 bases between them. CDR3 in amino acids: CASSLGGALNEQFF. The CDR3 DNA sequence: TGTGCCAGCAGCTTAGGCGGGGCCCTGAATGAGCAGTTCTTC.

The J gene is TRBJ2-6, the V gene TRBV9; TRBD1 might be the D (6 bases). V lost 4 bases and J 0 bases, leaving 20 bases between the germline ends. Germline values: CDR1 SGDLS, CDR2 YYNGEE. The length of the CDR3 is 19 residues. CDR3 protein: CASSPRRQGLTSGANVLTF. The DNA of the CDR3 is TGTGCCAGCAGCCCGCGAAGGCAGGGGCTAACCTCTGGGGCCAACGTCCTGACTTTC.

The chain recombines TRBV27 with TRBJ2-3; D perhaps matches TRBD2 (6 bases). Trimming stripped 2 bases from V and 6 bases from J, with 15 bases between. Germline V gene data show CDR1 as MNHEY and CDR2 as SMNVEV (reference sequence). The CDR3 consists of 15 residues. The CDR3 DNA reads as TGTGCCAGCAGTTTACTCCGGGACTCCCGGGATACGCAGTATTTT. Its translation is CASSLLRDSRDTQYF.

The rearrangement links TRBV30 to TRBJ1-1; D unclear. The germline V gene has CDR1 GTSNPN and CDR2 SVGIG (reference sequence). Trimming stripped 4 bases from V and 7 bases from J, with 7 bases between. The CDR3 totals 10 residues. The CDR3 DNA reads TGTGCCTGGATGTCCAGTGAAGCTTTCTTT. Translating it yields CAWMSSEAFF.

V and J are TRBV5-6 and TRBJ2-2; tentatively, D is TRBD2 (6 bases). The germline CDR1 and CDR2 sequences are SGHDT and YYEEEE. The CDR3 sequence is 13 residues long. With 0 bases removed from V and 7 bases from J, the gap between germline ends came to 7 bases. CDR3: CASSLVEGGELFF. The CDR3 coding sequence is TGTGCCAGCAGCTTGGTGGAGGGCGGGGAGCTGTTTTTT.

The V gene is TRBV4-2, the J gene TRBJ1-6; no firm D call. CDR3 length equals 14 residues. The V end was cut by 5 bases, the J end by 6 bases, with 11 bases between. Per germline, CDR1 LGHNA and CDR2 YNFKEQ. The CDR3 sequence: CASSYNEGNSPLHF. The CDR3 coding sequence is TGTGCCAGCAGCTACAATGAAGGTAATTCACCCCTCCACTTT.

The V and J genes are TRBV11-2 and TRBJ2-5, with 8 bases identical to TRBD2. Trimming cost V 5 bases and J 5 bases; bases outside gene matches: 7. CDR3 length: 14 amino acids. CDR1 SGHAT and CDR2 FQNNGV come from the germline V gene. In DNA form, the CDR3 reads TGTGCCAGCAGCGAAGCGGGGGAGACGGAGACCCAGTACTTC. Translation: CASSEAGETETQYF.

This rearrangement joins TRBV5-6 to TRBJ2-2; TRBD1 agrees at 10 bases. Germline CDR1 SGHDT, CDR2 YYEEEE. The CDR3 covers 15 residues. V shed 4 bases, J shed 3 bases, and the junction held 3 bases outside the gene matches. CDR3 loop: CASSLGQGDTGELFF. CDR3 bases: TGTGCCAGCAGCCTAGGACAGGGGGACACCGGGGAGCTGTTTTTT.

This chain links TRBV2 with TRBJ2-7, with TRBD1 matching over 10 bases. Germline CDR1 reads SNHLY; CDR2 reads FYNNEI. V trimming: 4 bases; J trimming: 3 bases; junction bases outside the gene matches: 6. The CDR3 has 15 amino acids. The CDR3 protein is CASSASGTGVYEQYF. CDR3 nucleotide sequence: TGTGCCAGCAGTGCTTCCGGGACAGGGGTCTACGAGCAGTACTTC.

The chain is built from TRBV18 and TRBJ2-7; D is undetermined. The CDR3 runs to 12 residues. Between the trimmed V and J ends, which lost 0 bases and 12 bases, there was a span of 12 bases. Per germline, CDR1 KGHSH and CDR2 LQKENI. This CDR3 reads CASSPPLGLRYF. The DNA of the CDR3 is TGTGCCAGCTCACCACCGCTCGGATTGAGGTACTTC.

This clone appeared a few times. The chain couples TRBV11-2 to TRBJ2-7; maybe TRBD2 (5 bases). Germline V CDR1 and CDR2: SGHAT, FQNNGV. CDR3 length: 14 residues. V was cut by 7 bases and J by 3 bases, with 16 bases left in between. CDR3 loop: CASTGPSSGYEQYF. The CDR3 nucleotides are TGTGCCAGCACCGGACCGTCGAGCGGCTACGAGCAGTACTTC. The variable domain in full, with the rest retrieved from reference TRBV11-2 and TRBJ2-7, is EAGVAQSPRYKIIEKRQSVAFWCNPISGHATLYWYQQILGQGPKLLIQFQNNGVVDDSQLPKDRFSAERLKGVDSTLKIQPAKLEDSAVYLCASTGPSSGYEQYFGPGTRLTVT.

Written as DNA, the CDR3 is TGCGCCAGCAGCTTGGTGGAGGGATTCAATGAGCAGTTCTTC. This sequence encodes CASSLVEGFNEQFF. V is TRBV5-1 and J is TRBJ2-1; a weak D match, TRBD2 (6 bases). Trimming pared 0 bases from V and 6 bases from J, leaving 10 bases between. The CDR3 spans 14 residues. Germline values: CDR1 SGHRS, CDR2 YFSETQ.

The V gene is TRBV14, the J gene TRBJ1-4; D is perhaps TRBD1 (6 bases). Trimming removed 1 base at V and 7 bases at J, with 10 bases between. CDR1 is SGHDN and CDR2 is FVKESK in the germline V gene. The CDR3 totals 14 residues. CDR3 region: CASSQARGGEKLFF. In DNA, the CDR3 is TGTGCCAGCAGCCAAGCCAGGGGCGGTGAAAAACTGTTTTTT.

This chain connects TRBV29-1 to TRBJ2-7, with unresolved D. CDR1 is SQVTM, CDR2 ANQGSEA, per germline. The CDR3 has 13 residues. Trimming removed 1 base from V and 1 base from J, with 8 bases in between. CDR3: CSVEGDRSYEQYF. Here the CDR3 DNA reads TGCAGCGTTGAAGGCGACCGGTCCTACGAGCAGTACTTC.

The chain couples TRBV15 to TRBJ2-7, with 12 bases fitting TRBD2. Germline V CDR1 and CDR2: LNHNV, YYDKDF (reference sequence). The J segment lost 4 bases and the V segment lost 2 bases, leaving 3 bases of the junction unmatched. This CDR3 contains 15 residues. This chain's CDR3 is CATSRSLAGGYEQYF. The CDR3 DNA sequence: TGTGCCACCAGCAGATCCCTAGCGGGGGGGTACGAGCAGTACTTC.

This clone was seen more than once but under ten times. The chain couples TRBV5-1 to TRBJ2-1; no clear D gene. The CDR3 consists of 13 residues. CDR1 SGHRS and CDR2 YFSETQ come from the germline V gene. Trimming cost V 1 base and J 4 bases, with 6 bases left between them. The CDR3 DNA reads as TGCGCCAGCAGCTTGCCCCGATACAATGAGCAGTTCTTC. This translates into CASSLPRYNEQFF.

The count of this clone is one. The rearrangement links TRBV30 to TRBJ1-1; a possible D gene is TRBD1 (6 bases). V dropped 5 bases and J dropped 4 bases, with 11 bases sitting between them. There are 12 residues in the CDR3. The germline CDR1 and CDR2 sequences are GTSNPN and SVGIG (reference sequence). The CDR3 nucleotides are TGTGCCTGGTCGGGGGGGGCCACTGAAGCTTTCTTT. Its translation: CAWSGGATEAFF.

This clone was found a few times. The chain recombines TRBV13 with TRBJ2-7; D tentatively reads TRBD1 or TRBD2 (5 bases each). This CDR3 region has 13 residues. Germline assignment: CDR1 PRHDT and CDR2 FYEKMQ (reference sequence). Deletions cut 5 bases from V and 5 bases from J, with 13 bases between. CDR3 protein: CASSPGSGHEQYF. CDR3 nucleotides: TGTGCCAGCAGCCCCGGCTCGGGGCACGAGCAGTACTTC.

A few counts support this clone. The chain links TRBV27 to TRBJ2-5; D call uncertain. The CDR3 covers 15 residues. Deletions cut 6 bases from V and 1 base from J, with 15 bases between. CDR1 is MNHEY and CDR2 is SMNVEV in the germline V gene (reference sequence). CDR3 loop: CASRDEGPRQETQYF. CDR3 DNA sequence: TGTGCCAGCAGAGATGAAGGGCCCCGCCAAGAGACCCAGTACTTC.

The genes are TRBV5-1 and TRBJ2-7, with D possibly TRBD1 on 6 matching bases. Trimming stripped 3 bases from V and 5 bases from J, with 15 bases between. CDR3 length: 14 amino acids. Germline CDR1 and CDR2: SGHRS and YFSETQ. In DNA form, the CDR3 reads TGCGCCAGCAGCTCCCAGGGGCTCGTGAACGAGCAGTACTTC. As protein: CASSSQGLVNEQYF. Supplemented by reference TRBV5-1 and TRBJ2-7, the full variable domain reads KAGVTQTPRYLIKTRGQQVTLSCSPISGHRSVSWYQQTPGQGLQFLFEYFSETQRNKGNFPGRFSGRQFSNSRSEMNVSTLELGDSALYLCASSSQGLVNEQYFGPGTRLTVT.

The table lists this clone with a few counts. The chain has TRBV9 and TRBJ1-4, with D tentatively TRBD1 (6 bases). Trimming left V 3 bases short and J 0 bases short, with 12 bases between. The CDR3 has 16 residues. Germline values: CDR1 SGDLS, CDR2 YYNGEE. The CDR3 is CASSAREGATNEKLFF. Here the CDR3 DNA reads TGTGCCAGCAGCGCCAGGGAGGGGGCAACTAATGAAAAACTGTTTTTT.

This clone was detected only a few times. The rearrangement uses TRBV7-9 and TRBJ2-5; D is ambiguous. Deletions cut 2 bases from V and 5 bases from J, with 6 bases between. CDR1 and CDR2 (germline): SEHNR, FQNEAQ (reference sequence). The CDR3 is 12 amino acids. Here the CDR3 reads CASSLLIETQYF. The DNA of the CDR3 is TGTGCCAGCAGCTTATTGATCGAGACCCAGTACTTC.

The gene calls are TRBV5-6 and TRBJ1-1; D unclear. Trimming removed 3 bases at V and 0 bases at J, with 12 bases between. Germline loops: CDR1 SGHDT, CDR2 YYEEEE. The CDR3 consists of 15 residues. CDR3 region: CASSSLPTVNTEAFF. The CDR3 DNA sequence: TGTGCCAGCAGCTCACTTCCTACAGTGAACACTGAAGCTTTCTTT.

Notes on this clone: This clone may be a read error of a much larger clone one base away. The chain uses TRBV13 and TRBJ2-3; no clear D gene. The germline gives CDR1 PRHDT, CDR2 FYEKMQ (reference sequence). The CDR3 spans 11 residues. V was cut by 5 bases and J by 2 bases, with 2 bases left in between. The CDR3 loop reads CASSITDTQYF. CDR3 nucleotides: TGTGCCAGCAGCATCACAGATACGCAGTATTTT.

The chain is built from TRBV27 and TRBJ2-7; 11 bases are a match to TRBD1. CDR1 and CDR2 (germline): MNHEY, SMNVEV (reference sequence). Trimming removed 5 bases from V and 5 bases from J; junction bases left unmatched: 5. The CDR3 loop spans 14 amino acids. CDR3 sequence reads: CASSPDRGRDEQYF. CDR3 in DNA: TGTGCCAGCAGTCCGGACAGGGGGCGCGACGAGCAGTACTTC.

This clone occurred once. The chain uses TRBV4-3 and TRBJ2-2; TRBD1 might be the D (5 bases). There are 15 residues in the CDR3. Germline V CDR1 and CDR2: LGHNA, YSLEER. Trimming shortened V by 1 base and J by 0 bases, and 6 bases separated the two germline ends. The CDR3 DNA is TGCGCCAGCAGCCAAGGGACAACGAACACCGGGGAGCTGTTTTTT. Its protein is CASSQGTTNTGELFF.

This chain connects TRBV13 to TRBJ2-7, with D tentatively TRBD1 (5 bases). The CDR3 loop spans 12 amino acids. CDR1 PRHDT and CDR2 FYEKMQ come from the germline V gene (reference sequence). V gave up 6 bases and J gave up 3 bases, with 9 bases separating them. The CDR3 bases are TGTGCCAGCAGTTTCCAGGGCTACGAGCAGTACTTC. Translated: CASSFQGYEQYF.